The 7 T cell receptor beta chains in this list originate from one sample, sequenced in a study of shared clonotypes between healthy human individuals (TCRdb year 2020). Library creation used the immunoSEQ multiplex PCR assay. Drawn from immuneACCESS, this table holds only the in-frame rearrangements with V and J called that TCRdb kept. Clones are partly lost; checked studies trace under half to an unresolved V gene and leave the rest unexplained. For this sample there are about 1.1 million clones; about 80% appear just once. The ten top clones hold 0.5% to 0.65% of the sample. Sequenced material: memory CD4+ T cells from PBMCs. The cell subset or site label, as the study defines it: CD45RA-negative fraction. These TCRs come from a young man in good health. Some clones in this sample may be carry-over from other donors' samples.

This rearrangement joins TRBV7-9 to TRBJ2-7, with TRBD2 as a possible D gene (5 bases). The CDR3 runs to 16 residues. The germline V gene has CDR1 SEHNR and CDR2 FQNEAQ (reference sequence). The V end lost 5 bases, the J end lost 2 bases, and 19 bases lay between the germline ends. DNA of the CDR3: TGTGCCAGCAGCCACTCCCGAATGGGAGACCCCTACGAGCAGTACTTC. Encoded protein: CASSHSRMGDPYEQYF.

Comment on this clone: A far larger clone is one base from this, pointing to a likely read error. This chain links TRBV7-8 with TRBJ2-7; D call uncertain. CDR1 SGHVS and CDR2 FQNEAQ come from the germline V gene. This CDR3 is built from 15 residues. V was pared by 6 bases and J by 2 bases, with 17 bases between. The CDR3 reads CASSFLSYSPYEQYF. CDR3 nucleotides: TGTGCCAGCAGTTTCCTCAGCTACTCACCCTACGAGCAGTACTTC.

This rearrangement joins TRBV5-1 to TRBJ2-7, with 7 bases lining up with TRBD1. Per the germline V gene, CDR1 is SGHRS and CDR2 is YFSETQ. V was clipped by 4 bases and J by 1 base; unmatched bases: 5. This CDR3 has 14 amino acids. CDR3 sequence: CASSQRDSSYEQYF. CDR3 nucleotides: TGCGCCAGCAGCCAAAGGGACAGTTCCTACGAGCAGTACTTC.

V gene TRBV7-3 combines with J gene TRBJ2-1; the match to TRBD2 covers 11 bases. CDR3 length: 17 amino acids. Germline values: CDR1 SGHTA, CDR2 FQGTGA. J was trimmed by 8 bases and V by 4 bases; bases with no gene match: 13. The CDR3 reads CASSSIGGTSGRDEQFF. The CDR3 nucleotides read TGTGCCAGCAGCTCGATAGGAGGAACTAGCGGGAGAGATGAGCAGTTCTTC.

V gene TRBV4-1 combines with J gene TRBJ1-2; 7 bases are a match to TRBD1. Germline V CDR1 and CDR2: MGHRA, YSYEKL. V gave up 3 bases and J gave up 4 bases; unmatched junction bases: 8. The CDR3 loop spans 15 amino acids. The CDR3 sequence is CASSHGSRGPYGYTF. CDR3 nucleotide sequence: TGCGCCAGCAGCCATGGGAGTAGGGGGCCCTATGGCTACACCTTC.

A note on this clone: This clone may be a read error of a much larger clone one base away. Since no conserved phenylalanine or tryptophan closes the CDR3, a read error is the likely cause. J is TRBJ2-7 and V is TRBV28, with D possibly being TRBD1 (5 bases). V lost 3 bases and J lost 1, with 10 bases in between. This CDR3 spans 14 amino acids. Germline-derived CDR1 and CDR2 are MDHEN and SYDVKM. The CDR3 coding sequence is TGTGCCAGCAGTTTGGCAGGGTTTTCCTACGAGCAGTACCTC. It specifies CASSLAGFSYEQYL.

The genes are TRBV6-1 and TRBJ2-5, with D uncertain. This CDR3 has 13 residues. The germline V gene has CDR1 MNHNS and CDR2 SASEGT. The germline V and J ends were trimmed by 7 bases and 1 base, with 10 bases remaining between them. The CDR3 protein is CASTLGGQETQYF. The CDR3 nucleotides read TGTGCCAGCACCTTAGGTGGCCAAGAGACCCAGTACTTC.